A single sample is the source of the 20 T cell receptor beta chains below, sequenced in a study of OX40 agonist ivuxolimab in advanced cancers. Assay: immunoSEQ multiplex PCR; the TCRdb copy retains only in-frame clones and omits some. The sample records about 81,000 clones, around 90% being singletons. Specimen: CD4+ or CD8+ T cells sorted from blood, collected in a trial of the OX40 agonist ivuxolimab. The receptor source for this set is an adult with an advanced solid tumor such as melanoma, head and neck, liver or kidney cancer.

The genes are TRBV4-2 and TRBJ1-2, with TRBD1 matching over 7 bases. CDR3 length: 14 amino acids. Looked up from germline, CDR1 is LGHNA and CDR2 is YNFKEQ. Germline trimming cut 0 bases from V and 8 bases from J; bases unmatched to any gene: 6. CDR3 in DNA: TGTGCCAGCAGCCAAGATACGCAGGGGGTAGGCTACACCTTC. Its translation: CASSQDTQGVGYTF.

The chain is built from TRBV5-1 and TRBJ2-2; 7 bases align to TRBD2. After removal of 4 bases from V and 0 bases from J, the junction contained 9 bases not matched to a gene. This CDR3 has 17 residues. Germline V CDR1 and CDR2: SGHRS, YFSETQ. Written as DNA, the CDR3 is TGCGCCAGCAGCAGGTTCAACCGGGGGGCGAACACCGGGGAGCTGTTTTTT. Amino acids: CASSRFNRGANTGELFF.

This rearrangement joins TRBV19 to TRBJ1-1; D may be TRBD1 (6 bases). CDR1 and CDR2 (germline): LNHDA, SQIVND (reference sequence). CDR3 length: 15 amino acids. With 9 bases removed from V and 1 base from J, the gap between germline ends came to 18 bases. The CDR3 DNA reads TGTGCCAGCTACCATGATATGGGGGCGAACACTGAAGCTTTCTTT. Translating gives CASYHDMGANTEAFF.

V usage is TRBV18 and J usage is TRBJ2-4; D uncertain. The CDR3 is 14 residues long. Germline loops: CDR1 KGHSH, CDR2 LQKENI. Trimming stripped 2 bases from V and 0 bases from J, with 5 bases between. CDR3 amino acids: CASSPELAKNIQYF. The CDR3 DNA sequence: TGTGCCAGCTCACCAGAGTTAGCCAAAAACATTCAGTACTTC.

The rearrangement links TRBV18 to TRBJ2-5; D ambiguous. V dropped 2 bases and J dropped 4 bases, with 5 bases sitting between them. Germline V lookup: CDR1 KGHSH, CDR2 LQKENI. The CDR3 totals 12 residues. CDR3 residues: CASSPGRETQYF. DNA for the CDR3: TGTGCCAGCTCACCAGGCCGAGAGACCCAGTACTTC.

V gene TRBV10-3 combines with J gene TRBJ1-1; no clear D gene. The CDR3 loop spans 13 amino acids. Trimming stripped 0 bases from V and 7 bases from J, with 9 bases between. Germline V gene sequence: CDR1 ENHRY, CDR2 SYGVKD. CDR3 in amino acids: CAISESLRDEAFF. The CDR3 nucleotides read TGTGCCATCAGTGAGTCCCTGAGGGATGAAGCTTTCTTT.

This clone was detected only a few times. CDR3 bases: TGTGCCAGCAGCTCGGGACAGGGGGACTCACCCCTCCACTTT. Translated, it gives CASSSGQGDSPLHF. V and J are TRBV9 and TRBJ1-6, with 11 bases aligning to TRBD1. V lost 4 bases and J lost 10; bases outside the gene matches: 4. Looked up from germline, CDR1 is SGDLS and CDR2 is YYNGEE. This CDR3 comprises 14 residues. Full variable domain (missing parts from reference TRBV9 and TRBJ1-6): DSGVTQTPKHLITATGQRVTLRCSPRSGDLSVYWYQQSLDQGLQFLIQYYNGEERAKGNILERFSAQQFPDLHSELNLSSLELGDSALYFCASSSGQGDSPLHFGNGTRLTVT.

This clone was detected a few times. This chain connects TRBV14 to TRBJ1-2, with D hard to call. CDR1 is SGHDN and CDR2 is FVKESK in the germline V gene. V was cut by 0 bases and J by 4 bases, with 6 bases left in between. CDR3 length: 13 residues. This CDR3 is CASSQDRSYGYTF. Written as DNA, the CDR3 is TGTGCCAGCAGCCAAGATCGGAGCTATGGCTACACCTTC.

For the CDR3, the DNA is TGTGCCAGCAGCTTAGCTATGGGGCCGCAGACCCAGTACTTC. It is translated as CASSLAMGPQTQYF. The chain employs TRBV7-2 and TRBJ2-5, with D perhaps TRBD1 (5 bases). With 0 bases removed from V and 6 bases from J, the gap between germline ends came to 11 bases. Looked up from germline, CDR1 is SGHTA and CDR2 is FQGNSA. The CDR3 loop spans 14 amino acids.

CDR3 in amino acids: CASSLRQGSDTQYF. CDR3 DNA sequence: TGTGCCAGCAGCCTCCGACAGGGATCAGATACGCAGTATTTT. V usage is TRBV13 and J usage is TRBJ2-3; 7 bases match TRBD1. V shed 5 bases and J 4 bases; nucleotides not matched to a gene: 6. The CDR3 sequence is 14 residues long. Germline assignment: CDR1 PRHDT and CDR2 FYEKMQ (reference sequence).

The DNA for the CDR3 is TGTGCCAGCAGCAATTACAAGGGGGGCTACGAGCAGTACTTC. The encoded protein is CASSNYKGGYEQYF. This chain uses TRBV5-6 with TRBJ2-7; D may be TRBD1 or TRBD2 (6 bases each). In germline, CDR1 is SGHDT, CDR2 YYEEEE. The CDR3 runs to 14 residues. The ends were cut back, 4 bases at V and 3 bases at J, with 14 bases in the middle.

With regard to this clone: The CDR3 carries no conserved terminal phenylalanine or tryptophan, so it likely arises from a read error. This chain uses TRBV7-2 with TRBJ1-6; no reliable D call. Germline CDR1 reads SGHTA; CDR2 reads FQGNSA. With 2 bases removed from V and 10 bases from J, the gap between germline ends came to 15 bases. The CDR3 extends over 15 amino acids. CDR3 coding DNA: TGTGCCAGCAGCTTACTCGCCAGCATACAGTCACCCCTCCACCTT. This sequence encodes CASSLLASIQSPLHL.

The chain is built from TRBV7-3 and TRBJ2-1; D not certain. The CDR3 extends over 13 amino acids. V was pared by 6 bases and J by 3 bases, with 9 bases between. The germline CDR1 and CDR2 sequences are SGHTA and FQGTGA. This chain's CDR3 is CASSRDNYNEQFF. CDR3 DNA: TGTGCCAGCAGTCGCGACAACTACAATGAGCAGTTCTTC.

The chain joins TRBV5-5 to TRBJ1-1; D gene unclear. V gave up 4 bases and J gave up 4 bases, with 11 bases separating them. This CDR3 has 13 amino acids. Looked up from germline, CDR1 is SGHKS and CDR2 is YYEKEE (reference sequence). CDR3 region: CASSRLQVTEAFF. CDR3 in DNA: TGTGCCAGCAGCCGTCTCCAGGTCACTGAAGCTTTCTTT.

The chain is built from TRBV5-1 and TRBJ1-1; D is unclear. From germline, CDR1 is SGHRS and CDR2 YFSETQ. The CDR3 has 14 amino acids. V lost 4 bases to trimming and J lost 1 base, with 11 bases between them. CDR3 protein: CASSPRTANTEAFF. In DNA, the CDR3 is TGCGCCAGCAGCCCAAGGACGGCGAACACTGAAGCTTTCTTT.

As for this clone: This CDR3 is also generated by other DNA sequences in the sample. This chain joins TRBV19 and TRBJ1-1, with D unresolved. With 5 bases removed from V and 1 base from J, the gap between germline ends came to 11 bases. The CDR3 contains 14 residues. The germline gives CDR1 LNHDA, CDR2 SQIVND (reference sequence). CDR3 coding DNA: TGTGCCAGTAGTCTAGGTTGGGGGAACACTGAAGCTTTCTTT. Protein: CASSLGWGNTEAFF.

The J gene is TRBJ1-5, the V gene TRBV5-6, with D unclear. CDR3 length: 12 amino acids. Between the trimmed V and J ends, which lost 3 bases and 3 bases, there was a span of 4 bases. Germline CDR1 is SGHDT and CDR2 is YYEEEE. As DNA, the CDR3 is TGTGCCAGCAGCTCCTTCAATCAGCCCCAGCATTTT. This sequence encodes CASSSFNQPQHF.

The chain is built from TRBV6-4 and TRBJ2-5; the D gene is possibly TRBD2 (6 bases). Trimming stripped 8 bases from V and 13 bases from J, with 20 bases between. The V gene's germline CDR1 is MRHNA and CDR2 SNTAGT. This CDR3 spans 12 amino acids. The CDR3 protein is CASLRGPSRPYF. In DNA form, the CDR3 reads TGTGCCAGCCTGCGGGGTCCTAGTCGTCCGTACTTC.

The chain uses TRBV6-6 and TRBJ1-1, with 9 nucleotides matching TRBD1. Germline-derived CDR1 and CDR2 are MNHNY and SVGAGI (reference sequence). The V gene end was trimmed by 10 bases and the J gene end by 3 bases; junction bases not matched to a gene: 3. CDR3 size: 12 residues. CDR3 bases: TGTGCCACCCGGACAGGGGACACTGAAGCTTTCTTT. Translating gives CATRTGDTEAFF.

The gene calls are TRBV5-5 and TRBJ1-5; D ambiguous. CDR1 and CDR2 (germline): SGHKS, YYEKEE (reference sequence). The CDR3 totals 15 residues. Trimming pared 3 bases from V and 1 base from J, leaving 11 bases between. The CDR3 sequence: CASSSTKQSNQPQHF. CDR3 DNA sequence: TGTGCCAGCAGCTCTACCAAACAGAGCAATCAGCCCCAGCATTTT.